This TCR beta chain derives from a study of yellow fever vaccine responses in identical twins. Study-wide results and caveats: Reportedly, twins' vaccine T cell responses looked partly convergent and partly personalized.

The germline CDR1 and CDR2 sequences are KGHSH and LQKENI. The length of the CDR3 is 14 residues. TCRdb re-analysed the RT-PCR reads in MiXCR, keeping a single row per CDR3 protein. The data show about 4,200 distinct CDR3 sequences, with 65% to 90% seen just once and roughly 2.8% held by the top ten. As for this clonotype: The antigen remains undetermined. Germline and junction disagree at one end, which may indicate a read error.

This TCR came from a young woman who received the yellow fever vaccine. The sequenced sample was T cells from blood (PBMCs), unsorted or a sorted subset (not recorded which), obtained before or after yellow fever vaccination (not recorded which). The chain is built from TRBV18 and TRBJ2-7; D perhaps matches TRBD2 (6 bases). For the CDR3, the DNA is TGTGCCAGCTCACCAAGTAGCGGCTCCTACGAACAGTACTTC. It yields the protein CASSPSSGSYEQYF.